In its sample, the clone carrying this TCR beta chain was seen many times. Its antigen is not known. The V gene's germline CDR1 is LGHNT and CDR2 FRNRAP. The CDR3 length is 12 residues. V was shortened by 5 bases and J by 6 bases, with 10 bases between the two germline ends. These data are taken from a study of breast tumors, draining lymph nodes, adjacent tissues. General study results and limits: Tumor TCR diversity was below lymph nodes but above nontumor tissue.

Axillary draining lymph nodes of breast cancer patients supplied the node samples. TCRdb fed the multiplex PCR reads into MiXCR, producing one record per CDR3 protein. The sample has approximately 90,000 distinct CDR3 sequences, roughly 28% seen once. V and J are TRBV12-5 and TRBJ1-2, with no clear D. The clonotype was recovered from a female donor with breast cancer. Some clones in this sample may be carry-over from other donors' samples. Source material: axillary lymph node tissue. The CDR3 DNA reads as TGTGCTAGTGGTCTGGGTGTGGATGGCTACACCTTC. As protein: CASGLGVDGYTF.